This T cell receptor beta chain was identified during a study of beta chain features in type 1 diabetes. Study results and limitations: Within each of all four CD4+ subsets, Type 1 diabetes patients had TCRB CDR3s that were moderately but significantly shorter.

Between the trimmed V and J ends, which lost 6 bases and 5 bases, there was a span of 19 bases. The CDR3 loop spans 15 amino acids. Germline CDR1 reads MDHEN; CDR2 reads SYDVKM. Only a few counts were recorded for this clone. Its target is not known. The study reverse transcribed the entire isolated RNA, so it sequenced expressed TCRB transcripts. TCRdb keeps only in-frame clones here, not all; method: immunoSEQ multiplex PCR. The table has roughly 340,000 clones, 10% to 15% seen once; the top ten hold 0.0095% to 0.012%. The sequencing input was naive CD4+ T cells from blood. This chain uses TRBV28 with TRBJ2-5; D might be TRBD1 (6 bases). This receptor was obtained from a woman between 18 and 30 years old with type 1 diabetes. In nucleotides, the CDR3 is TGTGCCAGCAGCGCCCCCCGACAGGCCAGGGAGACCCAGTACTTC. It specifies CASSAPRQARETQYF.